This T cell receptor beta chain was retrieved from a study of monozygotic twins with inflammatory bowel disease. Each of TCRalpha and TCRbeta cDNA went through two nested PCRs, lasting approximately 16 and 9 cycles. TCRdb reanalyzed the 5' RACE reads and collapses them to one entry per CDR3 protein, without DNA. In total, the table holds more than 350,000 distinct CDR3 sequences. In regard to this clonotype: Its antigen remains unknown.

General observations from the study: Differing immunosuppressive treatments may have added variability to patient repertoires.

The sequence derives from a human donor with ulcerative colitis or Crohn's disease, or a healthy co-twin of an affected twin (not recorded which). Sample: blood.

CDR3 region: CASSPDPDRKNTEAFF. The V and J genes are TRBV5-1 and TRBJ1-1; the D call from TCRdb, TRBD1, cannot be confirmed without DNA. Germline loops: CDR1 SGHRS, CDR2 YFSETQ. This CDR3 region has 16 residues.